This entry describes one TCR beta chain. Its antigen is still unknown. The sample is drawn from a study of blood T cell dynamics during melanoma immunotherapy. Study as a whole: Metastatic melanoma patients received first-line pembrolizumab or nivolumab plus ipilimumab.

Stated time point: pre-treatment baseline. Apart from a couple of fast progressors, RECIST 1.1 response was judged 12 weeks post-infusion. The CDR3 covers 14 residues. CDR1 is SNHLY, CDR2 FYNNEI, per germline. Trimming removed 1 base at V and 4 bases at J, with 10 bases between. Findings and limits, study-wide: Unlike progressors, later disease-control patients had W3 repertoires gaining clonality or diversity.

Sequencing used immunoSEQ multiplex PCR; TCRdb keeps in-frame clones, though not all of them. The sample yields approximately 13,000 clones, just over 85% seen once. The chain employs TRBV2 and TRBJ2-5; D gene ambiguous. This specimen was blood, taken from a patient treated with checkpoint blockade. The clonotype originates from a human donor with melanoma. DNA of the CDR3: TGTGCCAGCAGTGAAGTGAGAGTCGGAGAGACCCAGTACTTC. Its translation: CASSEVRVGETQYF.